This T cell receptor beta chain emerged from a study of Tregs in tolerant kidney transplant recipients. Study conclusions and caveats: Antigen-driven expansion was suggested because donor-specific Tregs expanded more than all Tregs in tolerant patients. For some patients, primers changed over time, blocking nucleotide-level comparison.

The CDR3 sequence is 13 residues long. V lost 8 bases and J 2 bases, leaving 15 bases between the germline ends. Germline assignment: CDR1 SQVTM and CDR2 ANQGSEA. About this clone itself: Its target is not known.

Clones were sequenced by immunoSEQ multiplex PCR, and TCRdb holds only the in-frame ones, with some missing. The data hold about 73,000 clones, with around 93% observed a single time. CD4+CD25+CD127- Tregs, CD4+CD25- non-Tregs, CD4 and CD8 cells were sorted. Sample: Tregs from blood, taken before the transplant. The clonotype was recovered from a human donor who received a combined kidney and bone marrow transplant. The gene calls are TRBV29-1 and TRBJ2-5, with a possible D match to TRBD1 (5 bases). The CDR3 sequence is CSTGGAAQETQYF. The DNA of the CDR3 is TGCAGCACGGGTGGGGCAGCACAAGAGACCCAGTACTTC.